One and the same sample provided the 20 T cell receptor beta chains below, sequenced in a study of CD8 T cells in ankylosing spondylitis. A single record per CDR3 protein comes from TCRdb applying MiXCR to the 5' RACE reads. The top ten clones hold around 6.8% of a sample with 240,000 or so distinct CDR3 sequences, around 7.8% of them seen once. The sequenced material came from blood, either unsorted or a sorted T cell fraction (not recorded which). The source is a male donor with ankylosing spondylitis or in good health (not recorded which).

This clonotype has ten or more counts. This chain connects TRBV19 to TRBJ2-7; 7 nucleotides agree with TRBD2. After removal of 5 bases from V and 2 bases from J, the junction contained 6 bases not matched to a gene. This CDR3 is 14 amino acids long. Germline V lookup: CDR1 LNHDA, CDR2 SQIVND (reference sequence). In DNA, the CDR3 is TGTGCCAGTAGTTCAAAGCGGGGAGCCTACGAGCAGTACTTC. Its protein product is CASSSKRGAYEQYF.

This clonotype showed up just a few times. CDR3 protein: CASSLLAGAIYEQYF. Written as DNA, the CDR3 is TGTGCCAGCAGCTTACTAGCGGGAGCGATCTACGAGCAGTACTTC. The J gene is TRBJ2-7, the V gene TRBV11-3, with 10 positions matching TRBD2. Trimming cost V 2 bases and J 3 bases; bases outside gene matches: 4. CDR3 length equals 15 residues. From germline, CDR1 is SGHNT and CDR2 YENEEA.

This clonotype was counted ten times or more. The gene calls are TRBV7-6 and TRBJ2-7; 7 bases match TRBD1. This CDR3 region has 17 residues. V lost 5 bases, J lost 2 bases, and 15 bases stayed unmatched. Germline V gives CDR1 SGHVS, CDR2 FNYEAQ. CDR3 region: CASSQIRVGQAAYEQYF. As DNA, the CDR3 is TGTGCCAGCAGCCAAATTAGGGTCGGACAGGCCGCCTACGAGCAGTACTTC.

This clonotype has at least ten counts. The rearrangement uses TRBV15 and TRBJ2-3, with D unresolved. This CDR3 comprises 11 residues. Germline lookup yields CDR1 LNHNV and CDR2 YYDKDF (reference sequence). Trimming left V 7 bases short and J 5 bases short, with 7 bases between. The CDR3 DNA sequence: TGTGCCACCAAGCTGGGAGATACGCAGTATTTT. This sequence encodes CATKLGDTQYF.

This clonotype appeared many times. The V and J genes are TRBV20-1 and TRBJ1-1; no clear D gene. The CDR3 has 14 amino acids. Trimming removed 2 bases at V and 4 bases at J, with 14 bases between. CDR1 is DFQATT and CDR2 is SNEGSKA in the germline V gene (reference sequence). In nucleotides, the CDR3 is TGCAGTGCTAGACACATCGGGTTGAGCACTGAAGCTTTCTTT. Translating gives CSARHIGLSTEAFF.

A remark on this clonotype: This could be a read error, since a much larger clone is one nucleotide away. The chain employs TRBV6-1 and TRBJ2-1, with TRBD2 identical over 8 bases. The CDR3 extends over 14 amino acids. In germline, CDR1 is MNHNS, CDR2 SASEGT. Trimming cost V 6 bases and J 3 bases; bases outside gene matches: 4. The CDR3 region has the DNA TGTGCCAGCAGCCTGGGACTAGTCTACAATGAGCAGTTCTTC. It codes for CASSLGLVYNEQFF.

This clonotype appeared many times. This chain links TRBV6-2 or TRBV6-3 with TRBJ1-2; 9 bases are a match to TRBD1. The CDR3 runs 17 residues. J gave up 5 bases and V 5 bases, and 15 bases lay outside the gene matches. Looked up from germline, CDR1 is MNHEY and CDR2 is SVGEGT. CDR3 DNA: TGTGCCAGCAGTCCAAACAGGGGGCGAAAGAATGCATATGGCTACACCTTC. This codes for CASSPNRGRKNAYGYTF.

This clonotype turned up a few times. The gene calls are TRBV7-8 and TRBJ2-3, with 14 bases lining up with TRBD2. Per the germline V gene, CDR1 is SGHVS and CDR2 is FQNEAQ. The CDR3 is made up of 18 amino acids. Trimming cost V 5 bases and J 2 bases; bases outside gene matches: 9. CDR3 region: CASSTRTSGRIPTDTQYF. CDR3 in DNA: TGTGCCAGCAGCACCCGGACTAGCGGGAGGATCCCCACAGATACGCAGTATTTT.

At least ten counts were recorded for this clonotype. This chain joins TRBV5-5 and TRBJ1-1, with no clear D. The CDR3 has 11 amino acids. V lost 2 bases and J lost 8, with 7 bases in between. CDR1 is SGHKS and CDR2 is YYEKEE in the germline V gene (reference sequence). The DNA of the CDR3 is TGTGCCAGCAGCTTAAGCCGGGAAGCTTTCTTT. Translation gives CASSLSREAFF.

The chain employs TRBV18 and TRBJ1-5; no reliable D call. From germline, CDR1 is KGHSH and CDR2 LQKENI. V lost 5 bases and J lost 5, with 7 bases in between. This CDR3 contains 12 residues. CDR3 sequence: CASSKDDQPQHF. The DNA of the CDR3 is TGTGCCAGCTCAAAGGACGATCAGCCCCAGCATTTT.

This clonotype was detected many times. J is TRBJ2-1 and V is TRBV9; D is perhaps TRBD1 (6 bases). Germline V gene sequence: CDR1 SGDLS, CDR2 YYNGEE. This CDR3 region has 15 residues. V was trimmed by 4 bases and J by 4 bases, leaving 15 bases between them. The CDR3 DNA is TGTGCCAGCAGCCCCCTAGGGGGTATGTACAATGAGCAGTTCTTC. Encoded protein: CASSPLGGMYNEQFF.

This clonotype has at least ten counts. The chain has TRBV12-3 or TRBV12-4 and TRBJ1-2; D is unresolved. The CDR3 has 13 residues. V lost 1 base and J 5 bases, leaving 8 bases between the germline ends. The CDR3 spells CASSLGAEYGYTF. CDR3 nucleotides: TGTGCCAGCAGTTTAGGGGCGGAGTATGGCTACACCTTC.

This clonotype has more than one count but fewer than ten. The CDR3 protein is CASSHRGRNSPLHF. The CDR3 DNA follows: TGCGCCAGCAGTCACAGGGGGAGGAATTCACCCCTCCACTTT. The chain has TRBV23-1 and TRBJ1-6; the match to TRBD1 covers 7 bases. TRBV23-1 is labeled an ORF, and its function is uncertain. The CDR3 covers 14 residues. J lost 7 bases, V lost 3 bases, and 3 bases had no gene match.

The chain combines TRBV6-1 with TRBJ2-2, with D tentatively TRBD1 or TRBD2 (5 bases each). In germline, CDR1 is MNHNS, CDR2 SASEGT. This CDR3 has 15 residues. With 7 bases removed from V and 5 bases from J, the gap between germline ends came to 17 bases. CDR3 coding DNA: TGTGCCAGCACCAGAGGGACGGGCTCAACCGGGGAGCTGTTTTTT. Translated: CASTRGTGSTGELFF.

The CDR3: CASSEYLDSSYNEQFF. The CDR3 region has the DNA TGTGCCAGCAGTGAGTACCTCGATAGCTCCTACAATGAGCAGTTCTTC. The rearrangement joins TRBV6-1 to TRBJ2-1; D not certain. Germline V CDR1 and CDR2: MNHNS, SASEGT. This CDR3 is built from 16 residues. The ends were cut back, 3 bases at V and 0 bases at J, with 12 bases in the middle.

The sample holds many counts of this clonotype. The chain is built from TRBV7-3 and TRBJ2-1, with TRBD2 identical over 7 bases. The J segment lost 6 bases and the V segment lost 2 bases, leaving 10 bases of the junction unmatched. Germline lookup yields CDR1 SGHTA and CDR2 FQGTGA. The CDR3 extends over 16 amino acids. For the CDR3, the DNA is TGTGCCAGCAGCTTATACAGTCGGGGGGTGGGCAATGAGCAGTTCTTC. It translates to CASSLYSRGVGNEQFF. The full variable domain, completed using reference TRBV7-3 and TRBJ2-1, is GAGVSQTPSNKVTEKGKYVELRCDPISGHTALYWYRQSLGQGPEFLIYFQGTGAADDSGLPNDRFFAVRPEGSVSTLKIQRTERGDSAVYLCASSLYSRGVGNEQFFGPGTRLTVL.

This clonotype was found many times. The V and J genes are TRBV6-1 and TRBJ1-5; D might be TRBD1 (5 bases). The germline V gene encodes CDR1 MNHNS and CDR2 SASEGT. Trimming pared 2 bases from V and 5 bases from J, leaving 13 bases between. The CDR3 is 15 amino acids. CDR3 region: CASSEQVGADQPQHF. The CDR3 DNA follows: TGTGCCAGCAGTGAACAGGTAGGGGCCGATCAGCCCCAGCATTTT.

This clonotype has ten or more counts. The chain combines TRBV4-2 with TRBJ2-3, with D unclear. Trimming removed 8 bases at V and 1 base at J, with 16 bases between. CDR1 is LGHNA and CDR2 is YNFKEQ in the germline V gene. The CDR3 covers 15 residues. The CDR3 region is CASHHSTTGTDTQYF. The CDR3 region has the DNA TGTGCCAGCCACCACTCCACGACCGGCACAGATACGCAGTATTTT.

This clonotype showed up just a few times. The V and J genes are TRBV9 and TRBJ2-1; D is undetermined. Trimming stripped 0 bases from V and 3 bases from J, with 13 bases between. The germline V gene has CDR1 SGDLS and CDR2 YYNGEE. The CDR3 loop spans 16 amino acids. The CDR3 region is CASSVDLSLGYNEQFF. The CDR3 region has the DNA TGTGCCAGCAGCGTAGATTTGAGCTTAGGCTACAATGAGCAGTTCTTC.

This clonotype came up a few times. This sequence joins TRBV20-1 and TRBJ2-7; 11 bases map to TRBD1. This CDR3 spans 15 amino acids. The J segment lost 2 bases and the V segment lost 6 bases, leaving 9 bases of the junction unmatched. Germline-derived CDR1 and CDR2 are DFQATT and SNEGSKA (reference sequence). The CDR3 is CSAEPGTGGPYEQYF. The CDR3 nucleotides read TGCAGTGCCGAGCCCGGGACAGGGGGTCCCTACGAGCAGTACTTC.